This T cell receptor (beta chain) was identified in a study of neoadjuvant anti-PD-1 for oral cavity cancer. Regarding this clone: What it binds is not known.

V was clipped by 1 base and J by 3 bases; unmatched bases: 4. Germline V lookup: CDR1 SGHRS, CDR2 YFSETQ. CDR3 size: 16 residues. Study outcomes and limitations: TCR analyses covered only a few patients per response group.

Here immunoSEQ multiplex PCR was the method, and the copy in TCRdb shows in-frame clones only, minus some. The data hold over 30,000 clones, with 87% observed a single time. The sequencing here drew on PBMCs, taken before nivolumab (anti-PD-1) treatment. The TCR was taken from a person aged 35-80 years with oral cavity squamous cell carcinoma. The V and J genes are TRBV5-1 and TRBJ2-5; 12 nucleotides match TRBD1. The CDR3 DNA reads as TGCGCCAGCAGCTTGCTCGGGACAGGGGGCGAAGAGACCCAGTACTTC. This translates into CASSLLGTGGEETQYF.